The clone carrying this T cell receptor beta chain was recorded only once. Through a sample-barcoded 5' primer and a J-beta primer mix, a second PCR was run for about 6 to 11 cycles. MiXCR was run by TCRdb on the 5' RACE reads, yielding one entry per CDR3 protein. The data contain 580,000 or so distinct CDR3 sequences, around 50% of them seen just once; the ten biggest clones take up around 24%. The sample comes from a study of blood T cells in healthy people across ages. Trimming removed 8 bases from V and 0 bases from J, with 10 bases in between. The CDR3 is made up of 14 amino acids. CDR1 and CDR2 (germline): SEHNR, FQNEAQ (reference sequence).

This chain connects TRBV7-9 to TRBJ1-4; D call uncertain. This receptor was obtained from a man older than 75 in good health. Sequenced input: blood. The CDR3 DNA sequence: TGTGCCAGCGGAGCGGCTTCAACTAATGAAAAACTGTTTTTT. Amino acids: CASGAASTNEKLFF.